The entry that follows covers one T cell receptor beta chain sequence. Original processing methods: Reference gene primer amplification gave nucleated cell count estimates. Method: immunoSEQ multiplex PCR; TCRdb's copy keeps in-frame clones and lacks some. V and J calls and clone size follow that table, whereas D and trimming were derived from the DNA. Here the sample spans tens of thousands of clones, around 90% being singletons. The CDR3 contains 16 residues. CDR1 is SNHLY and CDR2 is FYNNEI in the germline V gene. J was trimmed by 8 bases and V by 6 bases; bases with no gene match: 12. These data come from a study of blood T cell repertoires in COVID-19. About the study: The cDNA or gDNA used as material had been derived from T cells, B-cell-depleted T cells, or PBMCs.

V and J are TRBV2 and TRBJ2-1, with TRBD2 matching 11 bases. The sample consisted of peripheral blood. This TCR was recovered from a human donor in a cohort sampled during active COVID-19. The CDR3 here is CASSLLGPSGRYEQFF. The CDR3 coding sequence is TGTGCCAGCAGCCTCCTGGGCCCTAGCGGGAGGTATGAGCAGTTCTTC.